Presented here are 27 T cell receptor beta chains from one specimen sequenced in a study of blood T cell repertoires in COVID-19. Clones were sequenced by immunoSEQ multiplex PCR, and TCRdb holds only the in-frame ones, with some missing. The sample records 250,000 or so clones, about 90% being singletons. The specimen was peripheral blood. All receptors derive from a man under 40 with COVID-19, enrolled during active disease.

V is TRBV6-2 or TRBV6-3 and J is TRBJ1-6; weak D call: TRBD1 (6 bases). The CDR3 extends over 16 amino acids. The V gene's germline CDR1 is MNHEY and CDR2 SVGEGT. The V and J ends lost 6 bases and 1 base respectively, with 13 bases between them. For the CDR3, the DNA is TGTGCCAGCAGCGCAGGGGAGAGTTCCTATAATTCACCCCTCCACTTT. Protein sequence: CASSAGESSYNSPLHF.

This chain connects TRBV12-3 or TRBV12-4 to TRBJ1-1; D remains ambiguous. The germline V and J ends were trimmed by 7 bases and 1 base, with 10 bases remaining between them. The CDR3 length is 13 residues. CDR3 region: CASNRTPNTEAFF. In DNA, the CDR3 is TGTGCCAGCAATCGTACTCCGAACACTGAAGCTTTCTTT.

The chain uses TRBV13 and TRBJ2-5; a possible D gene is TRBD2 (5 bases). The CDR3 runs 17 residues. Germline CDR1 PRHDT, CDR2 FYEKMQ (reference sequence). Trimming removed 5 bases from V and 5 bases from J, with 24 bases in between. The CDR3 DNA sequence: TGTGCCAGCAGCCTCTTGGCCGAGGGTTATAGTTCCGAGACCCAGTACTTC. This sequence encodes CASSLLAEGYSSETQYF.

The genes are TRBV3-1 (or the pseudogene TRBV3-2) and TRBJ2-7; possibly TRBD1 for D (6 bases). The CDR3 runs 14 residues. V was cut by 4 bases and J by 2 bases, with 12 bases left in between. CDR1 and CDR2 (germline): LGHDT, YNNKEL (reference sequence). CDR3 DNA sequence: TGTGCCAGCAGCCCAGGGGCAGGTACCTACGAGCAGTACTTC. Protein product: CASSPGAGTYEQYF.

This clone was found once. At one end the junction does not follow the germline gene, possibly because of a read error. The chain recombines TRBV4-1 with TRBJ2-4, with D possibly TRBD1 on 6 matching bases. CDR1 MGHRA and CDR2 YSYEKL come from the germline V gene. CDR3 length: 14 residues. The CDR3 reads CASSQDQQGSSSFF. The CDR3 DNA reads as TGCGCCAGCAGCCAAGATCAACAGGGTTCTTCGTCCTTTTTC.

J is TRBJ1-2 and V is TRBV5-1; D not certain. V dropped 2 bases and J dropped 6 bases, with 8 bases sitting between them. The germline V gene encodes CDR1 SGHRS and CDR2 YFSETQ. CDR3 length: 12 residues. For the CDR3, the DNA is TGCGCCAGCAGCTTAAGGCAGGATGGCTACACCTTC. Protein product: CASSLRQDGYTF.

The rearrangement joins TRBV10-3 to TRBJ1-1; no clear D gene. The length of the CDR3 is 14 residues. V lost 9 bases and J 0 bases, leaving 14 bases between the germline ends. Germline-derived CDR1 and CDR2 are ENHRY and SYGVKD. The CDR3 nucleotides read TGTGCCATAAGAAAAGCAGGCCTGAACACTGAAGCTTTCTTT. Amino acid sequence: CAIRKAGLNTEAFF.

The V gene is TRBV18, the J gene TRBJ1-2; TRBD1 is a possible D gene (6 bases). CDR1 is KGHSH, CDR2 LQKENI, per germline. CDR3 length equals 17 residues. Trimming shortened V by 3 bases and J by 2 bases, and 19 bases separated the two germline ends. CDR3 bases: TGTGCCAGCTCACCCAGCATGACAGGTCGGGTCAACTATGGCTACACCTTC. Protein sequence: CASSPSMTGRVNYGYTF.

The chain carries TRBV11-3 and TRBJ1-1, with D tentatively TRBD1 (5 bases). The germline CDR1 and CDR2 sequences are SGHNT and YENEEA. This CDR3 comprises 16 residues. Trimming removed 4 bases from V and 0 bases from J, with 15 bases in between. CDR3 sequence (DNA): TGTGCCAGCAGCTCCAGGAGGGGCGGAGTGAACACTGAAGCTTTCTTT. Residues: CASSSRRGGVNTEAFF.

The chain uses TRBV6-2 or TRBV6-3 and TRBJ1-5, with 10 bases that match TRBD1. Germline lookup yields CDR1 MNHEY and CDR2 SVGEGT. There are 15 residues in the CDR3. V was clipped by 5 bases and J by 5 bases; unmatched bases: 6. The DNA of the CDR3 is TGTGCCAGCAGTGACCTGGGACAGGGGTATCAGCCCCAGCATTTT. Encoded protein: CASSDLGQGYQPQHF.

The J gene is TRBJ2-7, the V gene TRBV6-5, with 8 bases aligning to TRBD1. J gave up 7 bases and V 6 bases, and 14 bases lay outside the gene matches. Germline-derived CDR1 and CDR2 are MNHEY and SVGAGI. There are 15 residues in the CDR3. The CDR3 region has the DNA TGTGCCAGCAGGAAAGACAGGGGCCGCCCTGGGGAGCAGTACTTC. Protein sequence: CASRKDRGRPGEQYF.

V gene TRBV2 combines with J gene TRBJ2-2; a weak D match, TRBD1 (5 bases). The CDR3 has 15 residues. Germline CDR1 and CDR2: SNHLY and FYNNEI. The V gene lost 7 bases and the J gene lost 0 bases, with 12 bases spanning the gap. The CDR3 sequence is CASIGLQANTGELFF. The CDR3 DNA reads TGTGCCAGCATAGGGCTACAGGCGAACACCGGGGAGCTGTTTTTT.

The J gene is TRBJ1-6, the V gene TRBV10-3, with 10 bases lining up with TRBD1. V dropped 0 bases and J dropped 4; count of bases not matched to a gene: 6. Germline loops: CDR1 ENHRY, CDR2 SYGVKD. The CDR3 totals 18 residues. The CDR3 protein is CAISESKSGQGYNSPLHF. The CDR3 coding sequence is TGTGCCATCAGTGAGTCGAAATCGGGACAGGGGTATAATTCACCCCTCCACTTT.

V and J are TRBV19 and TRBJ1-1; D might be TRBD1 (6 bases). V lost 0 bases and J 1 base, leaving 12 bases between the germline ends. This CDR3 comprises 16 residues. Per the germline V gene, CDR1 is LNHDA and CDR2 is SQIVND (reference sequence). The CDR3 protein is CASSIEGHLTNTEAFF. CDR3 sequence (DNA): TGTGCCAGTAGTATAGAGGGACACCTTACGAACACTGAAGCTTTCTTT. The variable domain in full, completed from reference TRBV19 and TRBJ1-1, reads DGGITQSPKYLFRKEGQNVTLSCEQNLNHDAMYWYRQDPGQGLRLIYYSQIVNDFQKGDIAEGYSVSREKKESFPLTVTSAQKNPTAFYLCASSIEGHLTNTEAFFGQGTRLTVV.

The rearrangement uses TRBV7-9 and TRBJ2-7; unclear D gene. Per germline, CDR1 SEHNR and CDR2 FQNEAQ (reference sequence). This CDR3 has 12 amino acids. Trimming removed 1 base from V and 4 bases from J, with 5 bases in between. CDR3 protein: CASSLVQYEQYF. The CDR3 nucleotides are TGTGCCAGCAGCTTAGTCCAGTACGAGCAGTACTTC.

The V call is TRBV3-1 (or the pseudogene TRBV3-2), the J call TRBJ2-1; TRBD2 matches 7 bases. The germline V gene encodes CDR1 LGHDT and CDR2 YNNKEL (reference sequence). Losses at the gene ends were 5 bases for V and 2 bases for J; bases not matched to a gene: 6. The CDR3 has 15 amino acids. The CDR3 nucleotides are TGTGCCAGCAGCGGGGTAGCGGGCCCCTACAATGAGCAGTTCTTC. Translation: CASSGVAGPYNEQFF.

The rearrangement uses TRBV15 and TRBJ1-2; 8 nucleotides line up with TRBD1. CDR3 size: 14 residues. Per germline, CDR1 LNHNV and CDR2 YYDKDF (reference sequence). The V gene end was trimmed by 3 bases and the J gene end by 9 bases; junction bases not matched to a gene: 9. CDR3 sequence reads: CATSSPAGQGSYTF. Written as DNA, the CDR3 is TGTGCCACCAGCAGTCCGGCCGGACAGGGAAGCTACACCTTC.

The chain couples TRBV10-2 to TRBJ1-2, with D unclear. V lost 5 bases and J lost 4, with 8 bases in between. Germline V gives CDR1 WSHSY, CDR2 SAAADI. The CDR3 spans 12 residues. The CDR3 here is CASSSAGYGYTF. DNA for the CDR3: TGCGCCAGCAGTTCCGCGGGCTATGGCTACACCTTC.

This chain links TRBV9 with TRBJ2-7, with 9 bases matching TRBD2. The germline V gene encodes CDR1 SGDLS and CDR2 YYNGEE. This CDR3 has 15 residues. V lost 1 base, J lost 4 bases, and 6 bases stayed unmatched. CDR3 loop: CASSVSAGGQYEQYF. Here the CDR3 DNA reads TGTGCCAGCAGCGTATCTGCGGGAGGGCAATACGAGCAGTACTTC.

This clone came up a few times. The rearrangement joins TRBV4-2 to TRBJ2-7; 7 bases line up with TRBD1. The CDR3 consists of 15 residues. Per germline, CDR1 LGHNA and CDR2 YNFKEQ. Germline trimming cut 2 bases from V and 3 bases from J; bases unmatched to any gene: 7. CDR3 amino acids: CASSQRSRGFYEQYF. Written as DNA, the CDR3 is TGTGCCAGCAGCCAAAGATCCAGGGGGTTCTACGAGCAGTACTTC.

A single count supports this clone. The gene calls are TRBV18 and TRBJ2-1; TRBD1 matches 7 bases. CDR3 length: 16 amino acids. With V trimmed by 0 bases and J by 3 bases, 5 bases remained unmatched. Germline V gene lookup returns CDR1 KGHSH and CDR2 LQKENI. CDR3 protein: CASSPPRQGFYNEQFF. CDR3 nucleotides: TGTGCCAGCTCACCACCCCGACAGGGTTTCTACAATGAGCAGTTCTTC.

J is TRBJ2-5 and V is TRBV10-3; weak D call: TRBD1 (6 bases). Germline V CDR1 and CDR2: ENHRY, SYGVKD. CDR3 length equals 15 residues. The ends were cut back, 6 bases at V and 0 bases at J, with 14 bases in the middle. The CDR3 DNA reads as TGTGCCATCAGCGGGGACACTACGTACCAAGAGACCCAGTACTTC. Amino acids: CAISGDTTYQETQYF.

J is TRBJ1-6 and V is TRBV3-1 (or the pseudogene TRBV3-2); D is uncertain. The V gene lost 0 bases and the J gene lost 9 bases, with 18 bases spanning the gap. Germline lookup yields CDR1 LGHDT and CDR2 YNNKEL (reference sequence). This CDR3 has 17 residues. The CDR3 loop is CASSQDRTDIYISPLHF. CDR3 DNA: TGTGCCAGCAGCCAAGATCGCACAGACATCTACATTTCACCCCTCCACTTT.

This chain uses TRBV19 with TRBJ1-2; maybe TRBD1 (5 bases). This CDR3 is 12 amino acids long. Trimming took off 10 bases at V and 4 bases at J, with 13 bases between the two ends. Looked up from germline, CDR1 is LNHDA and CDR2 is SQIVND (reference sequence). CDR3 in amino acids: CATGGVVYGYTF. The CDR3 nucleotides are TGTGCCACCGGAGGGGTGGTCTATGGCTACACCTTC.

The chain employs TRBV14 and TRBJ2-1; no definite D call. The germline V gene encodes CDR1 SGHDN and CDR2 FVKESK. Trimming took off 1 base at V and 1 base at J, with 11 bases between the two ends. This CDR3 has 16 residues. The CDR3: CASSQAAGQSYNEQFF. In DNA, the CDR3 is TGTGCCAGCAGCCAAGCGGCAGGTCAATCCTACAATGAGCAGTTCTTC.

This chain links TRBV4-1 with TRBJ1-5; 7 nucleotides line up with TRBD1. The V gene end was trimmed by 1 base and the J gene end by 7 bases; junction bases not matched to a gene: 4. CDR1 is MGHRA and CDR2 is YSYEKL in the germline V gene. There are 14 residues in the CDR3. The CDR3 region is CASSQGTTGQPQHF. CDR3 in DNA: TGCGCCAGCAGCCAAGGGACGACAGGGCAGCCCCAGCATTTT.

This sequence joins TRBV27 and TRBJ1-4, with 7 bases that match TRBD1. CDR1 MNHEY and CDR2 SMNVEV come from the germline V gene (reference sequence). This CDR3 region has 15 residues. V lost 6 bases and J lost 1; bases outside the gene matches: 5. The CDR3 reads CASSKTGETNEKLFF. Here the CDR3 DNA reads TGTGCCAGCAGCAAAACAGGGGAAACTAATGAAAAACTGTTTTTT.